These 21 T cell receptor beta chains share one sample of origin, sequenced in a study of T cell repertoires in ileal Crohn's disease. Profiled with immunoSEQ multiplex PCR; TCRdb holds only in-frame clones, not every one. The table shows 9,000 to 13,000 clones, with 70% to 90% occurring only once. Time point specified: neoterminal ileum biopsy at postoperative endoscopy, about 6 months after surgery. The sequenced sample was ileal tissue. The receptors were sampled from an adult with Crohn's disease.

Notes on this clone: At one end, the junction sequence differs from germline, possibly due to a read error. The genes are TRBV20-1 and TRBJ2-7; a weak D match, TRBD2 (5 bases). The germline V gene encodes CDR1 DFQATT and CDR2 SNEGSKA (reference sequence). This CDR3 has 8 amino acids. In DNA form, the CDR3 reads TGCAGTGCTAATGGGCGGGACTTC. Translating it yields CSANGRDF.

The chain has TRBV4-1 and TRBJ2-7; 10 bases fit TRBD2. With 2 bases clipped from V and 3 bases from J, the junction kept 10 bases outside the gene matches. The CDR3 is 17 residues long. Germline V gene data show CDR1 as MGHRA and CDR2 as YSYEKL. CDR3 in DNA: TGCGCCAGCAGCCAATACGGGGGGCTAGCGGGAGTCTACGAGCAGTACTTC. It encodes CASSQYGGLAGVYEQYF.

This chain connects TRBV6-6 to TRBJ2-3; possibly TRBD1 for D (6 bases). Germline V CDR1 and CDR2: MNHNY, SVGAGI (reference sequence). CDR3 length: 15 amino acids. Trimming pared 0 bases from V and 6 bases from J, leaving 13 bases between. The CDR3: CASSYSGGTQDTQYF. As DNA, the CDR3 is TGTGCCAGCAGTTACTCAGGGGGAACACAGGATACGCAGTATTTT.

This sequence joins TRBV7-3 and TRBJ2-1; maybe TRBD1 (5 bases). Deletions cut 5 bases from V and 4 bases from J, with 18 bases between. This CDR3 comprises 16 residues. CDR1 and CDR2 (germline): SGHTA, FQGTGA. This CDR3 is CASSPSGLIGYNEQFF. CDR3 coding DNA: TGTGCCAGCAGCCCGTCAGGGCTTATTGGATACAATGAGCAGTTCTTC.

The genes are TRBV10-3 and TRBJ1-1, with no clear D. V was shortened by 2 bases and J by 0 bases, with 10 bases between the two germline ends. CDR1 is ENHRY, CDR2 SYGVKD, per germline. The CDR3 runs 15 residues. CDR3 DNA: TGTGCCATCAGTGAGAGTGAGACTTTGAACACTGAAGCTTTCTTT. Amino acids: CAISESETLNTEAFF.

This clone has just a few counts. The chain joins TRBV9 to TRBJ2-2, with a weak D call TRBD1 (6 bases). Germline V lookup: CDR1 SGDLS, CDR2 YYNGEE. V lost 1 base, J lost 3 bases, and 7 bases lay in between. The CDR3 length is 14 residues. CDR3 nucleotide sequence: TGTGCCAGCAGCGTATCAGGGGACACCGGGGAGCTGTTTTTT. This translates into CASSVSGDTGELFF.

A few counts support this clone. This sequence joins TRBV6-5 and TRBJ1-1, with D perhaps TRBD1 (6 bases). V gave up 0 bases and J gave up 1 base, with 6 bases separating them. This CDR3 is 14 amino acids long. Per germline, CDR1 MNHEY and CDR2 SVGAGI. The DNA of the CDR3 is TGTGCCAGCAGTTACTCAGGGGGGAACACTGAAGCTTTCTTT. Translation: CASSYSGGNTEAFF.

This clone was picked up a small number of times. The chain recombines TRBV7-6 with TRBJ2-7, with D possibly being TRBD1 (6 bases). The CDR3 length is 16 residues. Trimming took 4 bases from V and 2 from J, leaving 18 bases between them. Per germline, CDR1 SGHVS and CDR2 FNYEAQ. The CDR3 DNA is TGTGCCAGCAGCTCAGGGGTTACTAGTGGAACCTACGAGCAGTACTTC. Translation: CASSSGVTSGTYEQYF.

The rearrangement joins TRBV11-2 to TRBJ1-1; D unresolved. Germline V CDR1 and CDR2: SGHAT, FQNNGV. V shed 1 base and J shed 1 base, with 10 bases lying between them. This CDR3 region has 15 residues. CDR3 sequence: CASSLATDQNTEAFF. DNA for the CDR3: TGTGCCAGCAGCTTAGCTACAGATCAGAACACTGAAGCTTTCTTT.

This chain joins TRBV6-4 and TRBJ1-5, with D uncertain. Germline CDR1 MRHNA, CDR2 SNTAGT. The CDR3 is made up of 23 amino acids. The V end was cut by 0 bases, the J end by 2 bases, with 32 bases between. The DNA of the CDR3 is TGTGCCAGCAGTGACTCGAGGTATTCAATTTATGAGGCGGGGATGGAAGGCAATCAGCCCCAGCATTTT. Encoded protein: CASSDSRYSIYEAGMEGNQPQHF.

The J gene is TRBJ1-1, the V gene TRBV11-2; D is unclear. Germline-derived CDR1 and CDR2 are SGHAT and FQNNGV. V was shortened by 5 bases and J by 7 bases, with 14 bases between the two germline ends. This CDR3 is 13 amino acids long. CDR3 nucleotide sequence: TGTGCCAGCAGCCTCGGAAAACGGGGTGAAGCTTTCTTT. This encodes CASSLGKRGEAFF.

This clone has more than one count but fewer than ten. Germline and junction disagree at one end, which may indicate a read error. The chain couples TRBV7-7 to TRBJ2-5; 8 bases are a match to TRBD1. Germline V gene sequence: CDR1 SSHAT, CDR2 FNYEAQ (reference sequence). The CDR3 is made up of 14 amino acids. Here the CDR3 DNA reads TGTGCTAGCAGCCCAAGGACAGGGCCAGAGACCCAGTACTTC. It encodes CASSPRTGPETQYF.

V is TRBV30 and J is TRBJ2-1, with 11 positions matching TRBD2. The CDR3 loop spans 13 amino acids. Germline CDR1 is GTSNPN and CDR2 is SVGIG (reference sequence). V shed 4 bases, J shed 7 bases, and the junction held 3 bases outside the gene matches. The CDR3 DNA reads TGTGCCTGGACCAGGACTAGCGGGAATGAGCAGTTCTTC. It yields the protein CAWTRTSGNEQFF.

For the CDR3, the DNA is TGTGCCAGCAGCGACCAAAACAGGGTTGAAGCTTTCTTT. Translated: CASSDQNRVEAFF. This chain connects TRBV5-6 to TRBJ1-1; D is possibly TRBD1 (6 bases). Germline assignment: CDR1 SGHDT and CDR2 YYEEEE. V shed 4 bases and J shed 7 bases, with 14 bases lying between them. This CDR3 contains 13 residues.

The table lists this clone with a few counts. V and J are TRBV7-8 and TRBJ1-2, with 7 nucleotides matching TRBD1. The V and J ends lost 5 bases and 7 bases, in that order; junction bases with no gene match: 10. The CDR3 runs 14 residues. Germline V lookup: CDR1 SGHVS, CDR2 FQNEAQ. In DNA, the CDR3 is TGTGCCAGCAGCCATATGGAGGGGGCGGCTGGCTACACCTTC. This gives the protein CASSHMEGAAGYTF.

CDR3 residues: CASSVDEGVGEKLFF. The CDR3 DNA sequence: TGTGCCAGCAGCGTAGATGAGGGGGTAGGAGAAAAACTGTTTTTT. The gene calls are TRBV9 and TRBJ1-4; D perhaps matches TRBD1 (6 bases). Germline V lookup: CDR1 SGDLS, CDR2 YYNGEE. This CDR3 is 15 amino acids long. Trimming shortened V by 0 bases and J by 8 bases, and 14 bases separated the two germline ends.

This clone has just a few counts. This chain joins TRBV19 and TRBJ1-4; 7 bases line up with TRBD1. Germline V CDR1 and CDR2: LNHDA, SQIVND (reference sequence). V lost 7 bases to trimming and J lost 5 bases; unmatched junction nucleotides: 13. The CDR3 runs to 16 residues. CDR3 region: CASTERGGPINEKLFF. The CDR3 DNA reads TGTGCCAGTACCGAAAGAGGGGGCCCCATCAATGAAAAACTGTTTTTT. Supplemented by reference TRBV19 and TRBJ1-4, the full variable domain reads DGGITQSPKYLFRKEGQNVTLSCEQNLNHDAMYWYRQDPGQGLRLIYYSQIVNDFQKGDIAEGYSVSREKKESFPLTVTSAQKNPTAFYLCASTERGGPINEKLFFGSGTQLSVL.

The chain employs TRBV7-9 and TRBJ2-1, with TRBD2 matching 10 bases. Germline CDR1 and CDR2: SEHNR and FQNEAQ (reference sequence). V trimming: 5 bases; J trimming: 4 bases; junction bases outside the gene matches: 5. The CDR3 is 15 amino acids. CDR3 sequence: CASSILAGGYNEQFF. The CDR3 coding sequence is TGTGCCAGCAGCATATTAGCGGGAGGTTACAATGAGCAGTTCTTC.

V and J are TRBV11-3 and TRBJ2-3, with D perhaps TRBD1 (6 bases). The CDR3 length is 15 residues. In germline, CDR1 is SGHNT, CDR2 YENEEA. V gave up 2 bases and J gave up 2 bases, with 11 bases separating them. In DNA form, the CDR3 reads TGTGCCAGCAGCTTACAACAGGGATCCACAGATACGCAGTATTTT. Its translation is CASSLQQGSTDTQYF.

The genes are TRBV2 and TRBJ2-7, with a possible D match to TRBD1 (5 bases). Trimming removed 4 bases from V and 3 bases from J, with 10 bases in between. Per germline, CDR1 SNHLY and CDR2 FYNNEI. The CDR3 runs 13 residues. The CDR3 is CASSVGHFYEQYF. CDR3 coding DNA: TGTGCCAGCAGTGTCGGACACTTCTACGAGCAGTACTTC.

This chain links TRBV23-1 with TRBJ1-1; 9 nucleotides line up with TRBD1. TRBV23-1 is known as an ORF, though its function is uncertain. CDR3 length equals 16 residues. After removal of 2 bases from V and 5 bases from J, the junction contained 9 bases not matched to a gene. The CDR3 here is CASSQMTGGRGTEAFF. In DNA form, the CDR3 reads TGCGCCAGCAGTCAAATGACAGGGGGGAGGGGGACTGAAGCTTTCTTT.